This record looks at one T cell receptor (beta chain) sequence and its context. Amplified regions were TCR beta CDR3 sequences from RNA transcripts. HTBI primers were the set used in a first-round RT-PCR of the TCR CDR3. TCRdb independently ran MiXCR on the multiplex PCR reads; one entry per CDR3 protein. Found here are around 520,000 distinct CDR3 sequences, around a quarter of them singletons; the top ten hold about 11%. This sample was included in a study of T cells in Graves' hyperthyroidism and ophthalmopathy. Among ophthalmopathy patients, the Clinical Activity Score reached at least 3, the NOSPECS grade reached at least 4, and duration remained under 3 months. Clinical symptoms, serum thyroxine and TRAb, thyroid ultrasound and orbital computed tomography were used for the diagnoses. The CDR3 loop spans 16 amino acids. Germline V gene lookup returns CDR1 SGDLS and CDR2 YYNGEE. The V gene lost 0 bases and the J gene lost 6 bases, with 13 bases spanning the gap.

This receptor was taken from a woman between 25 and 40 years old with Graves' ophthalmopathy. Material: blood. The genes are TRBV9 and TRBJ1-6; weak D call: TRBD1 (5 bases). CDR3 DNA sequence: TGTGCCAGCAGCGTAGGGGGGGTGCGCGGTAATTCACCCCTCCACTTT. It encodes CASSVGGVRGNSPLHF.